One and the same sample provided the 12 T cell receptor beta chains below, sequenced in a study of CXCR3-negative and CXCR3-positive naive CD8 T cells. In preparing the TRB cDNA libraries, 5' RACE with UMI labels was used. Reanalyzing the 5' RACE reads, TCRdb keeps one entry per CDR3 protein, without DNA. The table for this sample gives tens of thousands of distinct CDR3 sequences. Sequenced input: naive CXCR3- CD8+ T cells from blood. Noted subset: CD45RO-CCR7+CD27+CD95- naive CD8+ T cells lacking CXCR3 (TNR3-). Receptors originate from a human donor in good health. Some clones in this sample may be carry-over from other donors' samples.

The chain carries TRBV6-5 and TRBJ2-7; TCRdb's D call, TRBD1, is unchecked because there is no DNA. The CDR3 is made up of 15 amino acids. Germline V gene data show CDR1 as MNHEY and CDR2 as SVGAGI. The CDR3 reads CASSLGQGSPYEQYF.

The V gene is TRBV4-2, the J gene TRBJ2-1. The CDR3 length is 16 residues. CDR1 is LGHNA, CDR2 YNFKEQ, per germline. CDR3 in amino acids: CASSQVADQYNNEQFF.

This clonotype is labeled medium-sized based on frequency. V gene TRBV19 combines with J gene TRBJ1-2; TCRdb's D gene call, TRBD1, goes unchecked for lack of DNA. CDR3 length: 13 residues. CDR1 is LNHDA, CDR2 SQIVND, per germline (reference sequence). CDR3 in amino acids: CASSPGTDYGYTF.

The CDR3 here is CASSAGLAGGAEQFF. The chain employs TRBV27 and TRBJ2-1; the D gene TCRdb calls, TRBD2, cannot be checked with no DNA. Germline CDR1 MNHEY, CDR2 SMNVEV (reference sequence). This CDR3 region has 15 residues.

The chain joins TRBV6-5 to TRBJ2-5; TCRdb's D gene call, TRBD2, goes unchecked for lack of DNA. The germline gives CDR1 MNHEY, CDR2 SVGAGI. There are 15 residues in the CDR3. CDR3 sequence reads: CAGSFGLAVGETQYF.

The gene calls are TRBV28 and TRBJ2-7; TCRdb calls TRBD1, which cannot be checked without DNA. The CDR3 sequence is 14 residues long. Germline-derived CDR1 and CDR2 are MDHEN and SYDVKM. The CDR3: CASSLTGQNIEQYF.

The chain has TRBV28 and TRBJ2-5; TCRdb's D call, TRBD2, is unchecked because there is no DNA. The CDR3 contains 17 residues. Germline V gene data show CDR1 as MDHEN and CDR2 as SYDVKM. CDR3 loop: CASSLIGAGVSGETQYF. The whole variable domain, filled in from reference TRBV28 and TRBJ2-5, reads DVKVTQSSRYLVKRTGEKVFLECVQDMDHENMFWYRQDPGLGLRLIYFSYDVKMKEKGDIPEGYSVSREKKERFSLILESASTNQTSMYLCASSLIGAGVSGETQYFGPGTRLLVL.

The rearrangement links TRBV11-1 to TRBJ2-7. The CDR3 consists of 11 residues. Per germline, CDR1 SGHAT and CDR2 FQDESV (reference sequence). CDR3: CASTVNYEQYF.

The chain joins TRBV3-1 to TRBJ2-1; checking the TCRdb D call of TRBD2 is not possible without DNA. The germline V gene has CDR1 LGHDT and CDR2 YNNKEL (reference sequence). There are 17 residues in the CDR3. The CDR3 is CAVRDSKTSSSYNEQFF.

The rearrangement joins TRBV7-2 to TRBJ2-5; TCRdb lists TRBD1, though no DNA is available to test this call. From germline, CDR1 is SGHTA and CDR2 FQGNSA. The CDR3 loop spans 16 amino acids. The chain's CDR3 is CASSHTDLGARETQYF.

The chain combines TRBV28 with TRBJ2-1; with no DNA, the TCRdb D assignment of TRBD2 cannot be verified. The CDR3 totals 14 residues. CDR1 MDHEN and CDR2 SYDVKM come from the germline V gene. CDR3 region: CASSFPAGNNEQFF.

This rearrangement joins TRBV25-1 to TRBJ2-5; TCRdb designates TRBD1, a call that cannot be tested without DNA. The CDR3 consists of 14 residues. CDR1 and CDR2 from the germline V gene are MGHDK and SYGVNS. CDR3 loop: CASSGMTGLETQYF. Looking up the rest from reference TRBV25-1 and TRBJ2-5 gives the full variable domain: EADIYQTPRYLVIGTGKKITLECSQTMGHDKMYWYQQDPGMELHLIHYSYGVNSTEKGDLSSESTVSRIRTEHFPLTLESARPSHTSQYLCASSGMTGLETQYFGPGTRLLVL.